The subject of this entry is one T cell receptor (beta chain). This specimen belongs to a study of blood T cell repertoires in COVID-19. Study at large: The origin of the acute and convalescent COVID-19 samples was the United States, Italy and Spain. T cells, B-cell-depleted T cells, or PBMCs supplied cDNA or gDNA.

Seattle patient enrollment occurred during active infection, with longitudinal follow-up thereafter. This CDR3 contains 17 residues. The ends lost 4 bases at V and 4 bases at J; junction bases unmatched: 12. Germline assignment: CDR1 ENHRY and CDR2 SYGVKD. Only in-frame clones appear in the TCRdb table, and some are missing; sequencing was by immunoSEQ multiplex PCR. The table records about 300,000 clones, 85% to 90% of them present only once. V usage is TRBV10-3 and J usage is TRBJ2-7, with TRBD2 matching 11 bases. The specimen was peripheral blood. The receptor was isolated from a woman between 50 and 59 years old with COVID-19, enrolled during active disease. Written as DNA, the CDR3 is TGTGCCATCAGTGGAGGTTCGCTAGCGGGAGGAACGTACGAGCAGTACTTC. Encoded protein: CAISGGSLAGGTYEQYF.